This T cell receptor beta chain was observed in a study of PD-L1 blockade in urothelial cancer. Study-wide results and limits: Better survival was forecast by a pretreatment blood TCR clonality below the median.

Concerning this clone itself: The antigen remains undetermined.

The germline V gene has CDR1 MNHEY and CDR2 SMNVEV (reference sequence). Trimming cost V 4 bases and J 3 bases; bases outside gene matches: 10. CDR3 length: 17 residues. Spiking of synthetic TCR analog templates was performed in each PCR. TCRdb keeps only in-frame clones here, not all; method: immunoSEQ multiplex PCR. The sample includes around 45,000 clones, 88% seen only once; the top ten take 12% to 15%. Sequencing used PBMCs, obtained around atezolizumab (anti-PD-L1) treatment. This chain connects TRBV27 to TRBJ2-7, with TRBD2 matching 12 bases. The TCR was taken from a woman aged 55-69 years with urothelial cancer. The CDR3 DNA sequence: TGTGCCAGCAGTTATGGTCTAGCGGGAGGGTGGGGCTACGAGCAGTACTTC. It translates to CASSYGLAGGWGYEQYF.